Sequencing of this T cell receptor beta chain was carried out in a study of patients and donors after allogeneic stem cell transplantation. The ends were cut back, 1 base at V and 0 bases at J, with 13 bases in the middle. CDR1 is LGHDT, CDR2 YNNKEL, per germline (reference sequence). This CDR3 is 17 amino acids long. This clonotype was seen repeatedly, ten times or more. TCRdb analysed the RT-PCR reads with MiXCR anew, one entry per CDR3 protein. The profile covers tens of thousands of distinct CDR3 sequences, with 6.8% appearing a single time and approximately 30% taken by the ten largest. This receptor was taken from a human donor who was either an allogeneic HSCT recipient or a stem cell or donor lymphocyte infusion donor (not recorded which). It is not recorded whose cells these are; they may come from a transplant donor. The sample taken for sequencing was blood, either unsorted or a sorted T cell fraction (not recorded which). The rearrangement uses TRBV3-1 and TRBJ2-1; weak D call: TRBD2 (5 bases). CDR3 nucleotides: TGTGCCAGCAGCCAAGGTCGGCTAGCAGGCTCCTACAATGAGCAGTTCTTC. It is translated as CASSQGRLAGSYNEQFF.